The 25 T cell receptor beta chains given below trace back to one sample, sequenced in a study of post-analysis software for immune sequencing data. General study points: Controls showed lower frequencies than patients for roughly 5 TRBV segments, and TRBV5-6, TRBV5-1 and TRBV20-1 were among these.

TCR beta libraries were prepared from cDNA with unique molecular identifiers. TCRdb passed the PCR reads through MiXCR, listing each CDR3 protein once. The sample shows 250,000 to 300,000 distinct CDR3 sequences, less than 40% of them seen only once. Which antigens these TCRs recognize remains unknown. The sample was blood. These receptors originate from a girl aged 5 to 17 with multiple sclerosis.

The sample holds many counts of this clonotype. The rearrangement uses TRBV10-3 and TRBJ2-1; 10 bases are a match to TRBD1. V trimming: 4 bases; J trimming: 9 bases; junction bases outside the gene matches: 3. Germline V gene sequence: CDR1 ENHRY, CDR2 SYGVKD. CDR3 length: 13 residues. This CDR3 reads CAISGQGASEQFF. CDR3 DNA sequence: TGTGCCATCAGTGGACAGGGGGCCAGTGAGCAGTTCTTC.

This clonotype has just a few counts. The genes are TRBV20-1 and TRBJ2-7; maybe TRBD1 (5 bases). The V gene's germline CDR1 is DFQATT and CDR2 SNEGSKA (reference sequence). The CDR3 totals 13 residues. V gave up 0 bases and J gave up 6 bases, with 12 bases separating them. The DNA of the CDR3 is TGCAGTGCTAGAGATCTCTCAGGGTCCGAGCAGTACTTC. This translates into CSARDLSGSEQYF.

This clonotype was seen many times. The chain recombines TRBV14 with TRBJ2-1, with 8 bases aligning to TRBD1. This CDR3 is 14 amino acids long. Germline V gene sequence: CDR1 SGHDN, CDR2 FVKESK. Unmatched junction bases numbered 12, after V lost 4 bases and J lost 13 bases. CDR3: CASSRYPDRGIQFF. The CDR3 DNA sequence: TGTGCCAGCAGCCGATACCCCGACAGGGGCATCCAGTTCTTC.

V usage is TRBV28 and J usage is TRBJ2-7; D gene uncertain. CDR1 MDHEN and CDR2 SYDVKM come from the germline V gene. The germline V and J ends were trimmed by 1 base and 2 bases, with 6 bases remaining between them. This CDR3 has 13 amino acids. The CDR3 sequence is CASSLSGPYEQYF. The CDR3 bases are TGTGCCAGCAGTTTATCCGGCCCCTACGAGCAGTACTTC.

Ten or more counts support this clonotype. Germline is not matched at one junction end, which may reflect a read error. This sequence joins TRBV29-1 and TRBJ2-5, with 8 nucleotides matching TRBD2. Per germline, CDR1 SQVTM and CDR2 ANQGSEA. The CDR3 extends over 14 amino acids. The CDR3 coding sequence is TGCCGCGTTGACCGGGAGGGCCGGTTGGAGACCCAGTACTTC. Translated, it gives CRVDREGRLETQYF. Complete variable domain (other parts from reference TRBV29-1 and TRBJ2-5): SAVISQKPSRDICQRGTSLTIQCQVDSQVTMMFWYRQQPGQSLTLIATANQGSEATYESGFVIDKFPISRPNLTFSTLTVSNMSPEDSSIYLCRVDREGRLETQYFGPGTRLLVL.

This clonotype was picked up many times. This chain joins TRBV5-1 and TRBJ2-5, with D unclear. From germline, CDR1 is SGHRS and CDR2 YFSETQ. CDR3 size: 14 residues. Trimming cost V 0 bases and J 5 bases, with 11 bases left between them. As DNA, the CDR3 is TGCGCCAGCAGCTTGGGAGTAGCCGGTGAGACCCAGTACTTC. Protein product: CASSLGVAGETQYF.

The chain has TRBV29-1 and TRBJ1-1; D unclear. Trimming took 8 bases from V and 1 from J, leaving 20 bases between them. This CDR3 has 15 amino acids. The germline V gene has CDR1 SQVTM and CDR2 ANQGSEA. The DNA for the CDR3 is TGCAGCACGAGGTCGGGAGGGTCGGAGAACACTGAAGCTTTCTTT. Encoded protein: CSTRSGGSENTEAFF. The full variable domain, its missing parts supplied by reference TRBV29-1 and TRBJ1-1, is SAVISQKPSRDICQRGTSLTIQCQVDSQVTMMFWYRQQPGQSLTLIATANQGSEATYESGFVIDKFPISRPNLTFSTLTVSNMSPEDSSIYLCSTRSGGSENTEAFFGQGTRLTVV.

A note on this clonotype: Just one base apart from a much larger clone, this may be a read error. The genes are TRBV5-1 and TRBJ2-1; tentatively, D is TRBD1 (5 bases). The germline V gene encodes CDR1 SGHRS and CDR2 YFSETQ. The CDR3 loop spans 14 amino acids. The CDR3 sequence is CASSLELGHTERFF. The CDR3 nucleotides read TGCGCCAGCAGCTTGGAGTTAGGACACACTGAGCGGTTCTTC.

This clonotype was detected a few times. The chain recombines TRBV27 with TRBJ2-2; no reliable D call. There are 16 residues in the CDR3. Per germline, CDR1 MNHEY and CDR2 SMNVEV (reference sequence). V lost 3 bases and J lost 5, with 16 bases in between. The CDR3 here is CASSFGNALRTGELFF. CDR3 sequence (DNA): TGTGCCAGCAGTTTCGGTAACGCACTTCGGACCGGGGAGCTGTTTTTT.

This clonotype was counted many times. The CDR3 sequence: CASSSTGQNYGYTF. The CDR3 bases are TGTGCCAGCTCTTCTACCGGACAGAACTATGGCTACACCTTC. The gene calls are TRBV12-3 or TRBV12-4 and TRBJ1-2; TRBD1 is a possible D gene (6 bases). This CDR3 spans 14 amino acids. Trimming stripped 8 bases from V and 2 bases from J, with 15 bases between.

This clonotype occurred many times. The gene calls are TRBV29-1 and TRBJ2-1, with D possibly called TRBD1 or TRBD2 (5 bases each). CDR1 and CDR2 from the germline V gene are SQVTM and ANQGSEA. The length of the CDR3 is 13 residues. V was trimmed by 5 bases and J by 3 bases, leaving 11 bases between them. CDR3 coding DNA: TGCAGCGTTAGGAGGACAATCTACAATGAGCAGTTCTTC. Translating gives CSVRRTIYNEQFF.

This clonotype has only one observation. This chain connects TRBV5-1 to TRBJ2-5; maybe TRBD1 (5 bases). This CDR3 has 14 amino acids. Germline values: CDR1 SGHRS, CDR2 YFSETQ. Between the trimmed V and J ends, which lost 2 bases and 2 bases, there was a span of 10 bases. DNA for the CDR3: TGCGCCAGCAGCTTACAGGAATTTCAAGAGACCCAGTACTTC. Residues: CASSLQEFQETQYF.

In this sample, this clonotype turned up once. The junction does not match germline at one end; this may be a read error. The CDR3 reads CASSPTGRRSGNTRYF. CDR3 in DNA: TGTGCCAGCAGCCCTACCGGCAGGCGTTCTGGAAACACCAGATATTTT. The chain couples TRBV7-2 to TRBJ1-3; no definite D call. Germline V gene sequence: CDR1 SGHTA, CDR2 FQGNSA. The CDR3 extends over 16 amino acids.

This clonotype has just a few counts. A much bigger clone sits one base away, suggesting this may be a read error. This chain links TRBV5-1 with TRBJ2-1, with D possibly being TRBD2 (6 bases). The CDR3 consists of 14 residues. V dropped 3 bases and J dropped 5 bases, with 12 bases sitting between them. The germline gives CDR1 SGHRS, CDR2 YFSETQ. In DNA form, the CDR3 reads TGCGCCAGCAGCTGGGAGGCTATAAACAATGAGCAGTTCTTC. This gives the protein CASSWEAINNEQFF.

The V call is TRBV14, the J call TRBJ2-1; D may be TRBD1 (6 bases). The germline V gene has CDR1 SGHDN and CDR2 FVKESK. CDR3 length: 16 residues. V lost 4 bases and J lost 12, with 25 bases in between. CDR3 DNA sequence: TGTGCCAGCAGCCCCTTCGGGACCCTGGGGGCCGCGTGGCAGTTCTTC. This codes for CASSPFGTLGAAWQFF.

In this sample, this clonotype turned up many times. The chain has TRBV18 and TRBJ2-6; D is undetermined. V shed 1 base and J shed 2 bases, with 6 bases lying between them. Looked up from germline, CDR1 is KGHSH and CDR2 is LQKENI. The CDR3 runs to 15 residues. For the CDR3, the DNA is TGTGCCAGCTCACCACGTTCGGCTGGGGCCAACGTCCTGACTTTC. Translated, it gives CASSPRSAGANVLTF.

The chain employs TRBV27 and TRBJ1-4; no clear D. V was trimmed by 6 bases and J by 8 bases, leaving 13 bases between them. The V gene's germline CDR1 is MNHEY and CDR2 SMNVEV (reference sequence). This CDR3 has 13 residues. CDR3 DNA sequence: TGTGCCAGCAGGACCGTTCCGGGGGAAAAACTGTTTTTT. It yields the protein CASRTVPGEKLFF.

The chain carries TRBV20-1 and TRBJ2-4, with TRBD2 matching 8 bases. TRBJ2-7 explains the end of the DNA better; the J call may be wrong. CDR1 DFQATT and CDR2 SNEGSKA come from the germline V gene (reference sequence). The CDR3 consists of 15 residues. The CDR3 loop is CSARDPARGGYEQYF. The CDR3 DNA follows: TGCAGTGCTAGAGACCCCGCCCGGGGGGGTTACGAGCAGTACTTC.

This clonotype was seen at least ten times. J is TRBJ1-1 and V is TRBV29-1; D not certain. The V gene's germline CDR1 is SQVTM and CDR2 ANQGSEA. V lost 6 bases and J 3 bases, leaving 14 bases between the germline ends. The CDR3 spans 13 residues. In DNA form, the CDR3 reads TGCAGCGTCCTCACCTATGGGGACACTGAAGCTTTCTTT. Translated: CSVLTYGDTEAFF. Full variable domain (rest looked up from reference TRBV29-1 and TRBJ1-1): SAVISQKPSRDICQRGTSLTIQCQVDSQVTMMFWYRQQPGQSLTLIATANQGSEATYESGFVIDKFPISRPNLTFSTLTVSNMSPEDSSIYLCSVLTYGDTEAFFGQGTRLTVV.

This clonotype came up many times. This sequence joins TRBV12-3 or TRBV12-4 and TRBJ2-1, with TRBD2 matching over 11 bases. J gave up 9 bases and V 0 bases, and 7 bases lay outside the gene matches. This CDR3 spans 16 amino acids. CDR3 DNA: TGTGCCAGCAGTTTAGCGGGGCTAGCGGGAGGCGGTGAGCAGTTCTTC. Its translation is CASSLAGLAGGGEQFF.

This clonotype was detected many times. The rearrangement uses TRBV7-9 and TRBJ1-6; 8 positions match TRBD1. CDR3 length equals 14 residues. In germline, CDR1 is SEHNR, CDR2 FQNEAQ (reference sequence). The trim removed 7 bases at V and 9 bases at J, leaving 8 bases unmatched. The chain's CDR3 is CASILSTGASPLHF. The DNA for the CDR3 is TGTGCCAGCATCCTTTCGACAGGGGCTTCACCCCTCCACTTT. The full variable domain, completed using reference TRBV7-9 and TRBJ1-6, is DTGVSQNPRHKITKRGQNVTFRCDPISEHNRLYWYRQTLGQGPEFLTYFQNEAQLEKSRLLSDRFSAERPKGSFSTLEIQRTEQGDSAMYLCASILSTGASPLHFGNGTRLTVT.

This clonotype was picked up many times. This chain connects TRBV6-5 to TRBJ1-2; D unresolved. The germline CDR1 and CDR2 sequences are MNHEY and SVGAGI. Trimming cost V 5 bases and J 8 bases, with 21 bases left between them. This CDR3 has 15 residues. In DNA, the CDR3 is TGTGCCAGCAGTCGCGCCGCCGCACCGGCGGGAGGCTACACCTTC. Amino acids: CASSRAAAPAGGYTF.

This clonotype showed up many times. The chain recombines TRBV20-1 with TRBJ2-1, with TRBD2 matching over 9 bases. The CDR3 length is 16 residues. CDR1 is DFQATT and CDR2 is SNEGSKA in the germline V gene (reference sequence). Trimming removed 5 bases from V and 10 bases from J; junction bases left unmatched: 18. The CDR3 DNA follows: TGCAGTGCTTCCAGACTAGCGGCGGGAAGAGACGTGGAGCAGTTCTTC. As protein: CSASRLAAGRDVEQFF.

This clonotype was picked up a small number of times. This chain connects TRBV16 to TRBJ1-2; D remains ambiguous. The V and J ends lost 0 bases and 2 bases respectively, with 10 bases between them. The CDR3 runs 15 residues. Germline CDR1 and CDR2: KGHSY and FQNENV. CDR3: CASSQSTVGNYGYTF. CDR3 nucleotides: TGTGCCAGCAGCCAATCCACAGTGGGAAACTATGGCTACACCTTC.

This clonotype was counted ten times or more. The chain recombines TRBV12-3 or TRBV12-4 with TRBJ2-1, with 8 bases fitting TRBD2. V dropped 4 bases and J dropped 13; count of bases not matched to a gene: 9. This CDR3 comprises 13 residues. CDR3 in amino acids: CASSSPAGGVQFF. CDR3 DNA sequence: TGTGCCAGCAGTTCCCCGGCGGGAGGCGTACAGTTCTTC.